The next 14 T cell receptor beta chains were all read from a single sample in a study of CD8 T cells in Susac syndrome. Roughly 0.45 to 1 ug RNA was reverse transcribed with random hexamers. TCRdb called the immunoSEQ multiplex PCR reads again in MiXCR, with one record for every CDR3 protein. The table shows tens of thousands of distinct CDR3 sequences, with around 94% occurring only once. The sequencing input was CD8+ T cells from PBMCs. Receptors originate from a human donor with Susac syndrome.

This clonotype was seen a handful of times. The chain is built from TRBV12-3 or TRBV12-4 and TRBJ2-4, with D hard to call. Trimming removed 5 bases at V and 0 bases at J, with 5 bases between. The CDR3 runs 13 residues. In DNA form, the CDR3 reads TGTGCCAGCAGTCCCCCAGCCAAAAACATTCAGTACTTC. This gives the protein CASSPPAKNIQYF.

The chain recombines TRBV2 with TRBJ2-3; tentatively, D is TRBD2 (6 bases). The CDR3 has 12 amino acids. CDR1 SNHLY and CDR2 FYNNEI come from the germline V gene. The V gene lost 8 bases and the J gene lost 6 bases, with 12 bases spanning the gap. The CDR3 sequence is CASGRGRDTQYF. CDR3 DNA sequence: TGTGCCAGCGGACGGGGGAGGGATACGCAGTATTTT.

The rearrangement uses TRBV27 and TRBJ1-6; 12 bases fit TRBD1. The ends lost 4 bases at V and 13 bases at J; junction bases unmatched: 2. Looked up from germline, CDR1 is MNHEY and CDR2 is SMNVEV (reference sequence). The CDR3 loop spans 13 amino acids. In DNA, the CDR3 is TGTGCCAGCAGTTGGGACAGGGGGCAGCCCCTCCACTTT. It translates to CASSWDRGQPLHF.

The chain combines TRBV7-9 with TRBJ2-7, with D perhaps matching TRBD2 (6 bases). This CDR3 contains 14 residues. Germline CDR1 reads SEHNR; CDR2 reads FQNEAQ (reference sequence). Deletions cut 5 bases from V and 6 bases from J, with 17 bases between. The CDR3 sequence: CASSLIAAPREQYF. The CDR3 DNA is TGTGCCAGCAGCCTCATAGCGGCTCCCCGCGAGCAGTACTTC.

CDR3 amino acids: CASPPGKNPYNEQFF. The CDR3 DNA reads as TGTGCCAGCCCTCCGGGGAAGAACCCGTACAATGAGCAGTTCTTC. V usage is TRBV2 and J usage is TRBJ2-1, with D possibly being TRBD2 (5 bases). Germline CDR1 SNHLY, CDR2 FYNNEI. CDR3 length: 15 amino acids. V lost 8 bases and J lost 4, with 18 bases in between.

The chain joins TRBV20-1 to TRBJ2-7; D may correspond to TRBD1 or TRBD2 (5 bases each). Trimming removed 6 bases at V and 7 bases at J, with 19 bases between. This CDR3 is built from 13 residues. Germline loops: CDR1 DFQATT, CDR2 SNEGSKA (reference sequence). CDR3 protein: CSARDVGVWEQYF. The CDR3 DNA is TGCAGTGCCCGGGACGTAGGGGTTTGGGAGCAGTACTTC.

The J gene is TRBJ1-1, the V gene TRBV24-1, with 9 bases that match TRBD1. The CDR3 has 14 amino acids. The germline CDR1 and CDR2 sequences are KGHDR and SFDVKD. V shed 7 bases and J 0 bases; nucleotides not matched to a gene: 2. CDR3 sequence: CATRDRGLNTEAFF. The DNA for the CDR3 is TGTGCCACCAGAGACAGGGGGTTGAACACTGAAGCTTTCTTT.

This chain connects TRBV6-2 or TRBV6-3 to TRBJ2-1; 14 nucleotides agree with TRBD2. V was pared by 4 bases and J by 7 bases, with 3 bases of the junction left unmatched. Germline CDR1 and CDR2: MNHEY and SVGEGT. There are 15 residues in the CDR3. CDR3 residues: CASSSTSGGGNEQFF. Written as DNA, the CDR3 is TGTGCCAGCAGTTCGACTAGCGGGGGGGGGAATGAGCAGTTCTTC.

The chain has TRBV6-7 and TRBJ2-3; D gene uncertain. TRBV6-7 is marked as an open reading frame, function uncertain. The CDR3 runs 14 residues. V lost 0 bases and J 5 bases, leaving 9 bases between the germline ends. The CDR3 spells CASSYSNSRDTQYF. Here the CDR3 DNA reads TGTGCCAGCAGTTACTCGAACTCACGAGATACGCAGTATTTT.

This clonotype was counted a single time. V is TRBV12-3 or TRBV12-4 and J is TRBJ2-1; unclear D gene. V was clipped by 3 bases and J by 4 bases, with 13 bases between them. This CDR3 comprises 15 residues. The CDR3 loop is CASSFPPWGYNEQFF. CDR3 nucleotides: TGTGCCAGCAGTTTCCCTCCCTGGGGTTACAATGAGCAGTTCTTC.

The V and J genes are TRBV20-1 and TRBJ2-1, with TRBD2 identical over 9 bases. The germline CDR1 and CDR2 sequences are DFQATT and SNEGSKA (reference sequence). This CDR3 is built from 16 residues. CDR3 protein: CSSPSGGGAFGNEQFF. CDR3 nucleotide sequence: TGCAGCTCCCCAAGCGGCGGGGGGGCCTTCGGCAATGAGCAGTTCTTC.

The chain recombines TRBV6-5 with TRBJ2-5, with TRBD2 matching 11 bases. CDR1 and CDR2 from the germline V gene are MNHEY and SVGAGI. The length of the CDR3 is 20 residues. J lost 5 bases, V lost 0 bases, and 17 bases had no gene match. CDR3 protein: CASSYSQPSSGGWAEETQYF. The CDR3 DNA follows: TGTGCCAGCAGTTACTCGCAGCCGTCTAGCGGGGGGTGGGCGGAGGAGACCCAGTACTTC.

This clonotype showed up just a few times. The chain recombines TRBV29-1 with TRBJ1-2; 7 positions agree with TRBD1. Trimming at V came to 6 bases and at J to 6 bases, leaving 4 bases not matched to a gene. Germline CDR1 SQVTM, CDR2 ANQGSEA. This CDR3 has 11 residues. CDR3 region: CSVPRGNGYTF. CDR3 nucleotides: TGCAGCGTCCCCAGGGGGAATGGCTACACCTTC. Together with reference TRBV29-1 and TRBJ1-2, the CDR3 gives the full variable domain: SAVISQKPSRDICQRGTSLTIQCQVDSQVTMMFWYRQQPGQSLTLIATANQGSEATYESGFVIDKFPISRPNLTFSTLTVSNMSPEDSSIYLCSVPRGNGYTFGSGTRLTVV.

The genes are TRBV12-3 or TRBV12-4 and TRBJ2-3; D ambiguous. Trimming pared 1 base from V and 0 bases from J, leaving 5 bases between. The CDR3 contains 14 residues. CDR3 in DNA: TGTGCCAGCAGTTTAGTCCTGAGCACAGATACGCAGTATTTT. Its protein is CASSLVLSTDTQYF.